Listed below are T cell receptor beta chains from one sample, sequenced in a study of early T cells in non-severe SARS-CoV-2 infection. TCRdb passed the 5' RACE reads through MiXCR, listing each CDR3 protein once. The sample lists around 29,000 distinct CDR3 sequences; less than 6.5% were seen once. The sample was whole blood. The receptors stem from an adult who was a healthcare worker with PCR-confirmed SARS-CoV-2 infection or an uninfected control (not recorded which). Both conserved end residues are part of each CDR3. Each record gives: D gene, J gene, clone size, V gene, CDR3 length, CDR3 DNA, CDR3 protein. The D gene is left open where the match is weak. Size is stated for part of the rows, as once, few or many counts, or as a class when the clone is expanded.

>NA|TRBJ2-1|many|TRBV28|15
TGTGCCAGCAGTTTACTTAAAATTGGGGTCAATGAGCAGTTCTTC
CASSLLKIGVNEQFF
>NA|TRBJ2-6|many|TRBV5-1|17
TGCGCCACCACAGTCGGGGACCTCCGCTCTGGGGCCAACGTCCTGACTTTC
CATTVGDLRSGANVLTF
>NA|TRBJ1-6|NA|TRBV28|14
TGTGCCAGCAGGCTACTAGGGGAGAGTTCACCCCTCCACTTT
CASRLLGESSPLHF
>NA|TRBJ2-1|medium-sized|TRBV6-5|16
TGTGCCAGCAGTCGTTTCCCACCACAGGGTAACAATGAGCAGTTCTTC
CASSRFPPQGNNEQFF
>NA|TRBJ2-3|few|TRBV12-3/TRBV12-4|12
TGTGCCAGCAGTGGAAGCACAGATACGCAGTATTTT
CASSGSTDTQYF
>TRBD1|TRBJ2-7|few|TRBV10-3|16
TGTGCCATCAGTGAGACGAGGGGACAGGGGGCCTACGAGCAGTACTTC
CAISETRGQGAYEQYF
>NA|TRBJ1-5|many|TRBV2|14
TGTGCCAGCAGTGTAGTAGGGGCGAATCAGCCCCAGCATTTT
CASSVVGANQPQHF
>TRBD1|TRBJ1-4|NA|TRBV19|17
TGTGCCAGTATGCGGCCTGCCGGGACAGGGGGCAACGAAAAACTGTTTTTT
CASMRPAGTGGNEKLFF
>NA|TRBJ1-6|many|TRBV20-1|15
TGCAGTGTCATAAGATGGCAGGGTGGTAATTCACCCCTCCACTTT
CSVIRWQGGNSPLHF
>TRBD1|TRBJ2-5|many|TRBV10-3|14
TGTGCCATCAGCCTAGGACAGGGGAAAGAGACCCAGTACTTC
CAISLGQGKETQYF
>NA|TRBJ1-6|many|TRBV7-2|15
TGTGCCAGCAGCTTAGTGCAGGGTGGTAAATCACCCCTCCACTTT
CASSLVQGGKSPLHF
>NA|TRBJ2-3|many|TRBV4-1|13
TGCGCCAGCAGCCAAGACGTCGAAGATACGCAGTATTTT
CASSQDVEDTQYF
>TRBD2|TRBJ2-1|many|TRBV6-5|15
TGTGCCAGCAGTGTGGCGGGGGGGCGGTACAATGAGCAGTTCTTC
CASSVAGGRYNEQFF